One and the same sample provided the 26 T cell receptor beta chains below, sequenced in a study of blood T cell repertoires in COVID-19. The data were produced by immunoSEQ multiplex PCR, yet TCRdb's version contains in-frame clones alone and is incomplete. The table records approximately 290,000 clones, about 90% of them present only once. The material sequenced was peripheral blood. The source is a man between 18 and 29 years old with active or convalescent COVID-19.

The chain recombines TRBV12-5 with TRBJ2-5; tentatively, D is TRBD2 (6 bases). Per the germline V gene, CDR1 is LGHNT and CDR2 is FRNRAP. The V end was cut by 8 bases, the J end by 3 bases, with 19 bases between. The CDR3 sequence is 15 residues long. The CDR3 nucleotides are TGTGCTAGTAAATCCCCCCGACTAGGGGAAGAGACCCAGTACTTC. The encoded protein is CASKSPRLGEETQYF.

CDR3 sequence (DNA): TGTGCCAGCAGCTCTATCGGGAACTCCTACGAGCAGTACTTC. It specifies CASSSIGNSYEQYF. The V call is TRBV5-5, the J call TRBJ2-7; D might be TRBD2 (5 bases). Deletions cut 3 bases from V and 0 bases from J, with 10 bases between. The germline gives CDR1 SGHKS, CDR2 YYEKEE (reference sequence). The CDR3 totals 14 residues.

The chain combines TRBV6-5 with TRBJ2-2; TRBD1 matches at 7 bases. The CDR3 totals 14 residues. Germline CDR1 MNHEY, CDR2 SVGAGI. V gave up 4 bases and J gave up 4 bases; unmatched junction bases: 3. The CDR3 sequence is CASSLTGPTGELFF. The CDR3 coding sequence is TGTGCCAGCAGTTTGACAGGGCCCACCGGGGAGCTGTTTTTT.

The genes are TRBV27 and TRBJ1-2; D gene ambiguous. Trimming removed 6 bases at V and 12 bases at J, with 17 bases between. The V gene's germline CDR1 is MNHEY and CDR2 SMNVEV (reference sequence). The CDR3 covers 12 residues. CDR3 residues: CASSTAGVDHTF. The CDR3 DNA sequence: TGTGCCAGCAGCACCGCCGGGGTTGACCACACCTTC.

The V and J genes are TRBV12-5 and TRBJ2-7; 9 bases align to TRBD1. The CDR3 length is 19 residues. V trimming: 0 bases; J trimming: 4 bases; junction bases outside the gene matches: 16. Germline loops: CDR1 LGHNT, CDR2 FRNRAP. In DNA form, the CDR3 reads TGTGCTAGTGGTTTGGTACTGATCCGGGACAGGGCCTTTTTTTACGAGCAGTACTTC. Protein: CASGLVLIRDRAFFYEQYF. The variable domain in full, completed from reference TRBV12-5 and TRBJ2-7, reads DARVTQTPRHKVTEMGQEVTMRCQPILGHNTVFWYRQTMMQGLELLAYFRNRAPLDDSGMPKDRFSAEMPDATLATLKIQPSEPRDSAVYFCASGLVLIRDRAFFYEQYFGPGTRLTVT.

The rearrangement links TRBV28 to TRBJ1-1; D remains ambiguous. Trimming took off 10 bases at V and 8 bases at J, with 14 bases between the two ends. CDR3 length equals 11 residues. Germline CDR1 and CDR2: MDHEN and SYDVKM. The CDR3 DNA sequence: TGTGCCATCCTTGGACTAAGCGAAGCTTTCTTT. Residues: CAILGLSEAFF.

The rearrangement links TRBV28 to TRBJ2-2, with TRBD1 as a possible D gene (5 bases). The CDR3 is 15 amino acids. Trimming removed 6 bases from V and 1 base from J, with 12 bases in between. The V gene's germline CDR1 is MDHEN and CDR2 SYDVKM. DNA for the CDR3: TGTGCCAGCAGGTGGGGAACAGGGAACACCGGGGAGCTGTTTTTT. Translation: CASRWGTGNTGELFF.

The V gene is TRBV28, the J gene TRBJ2-7; D gene unclear. Deletions cut 0 bases from V and 4 bases from J, with 13 bases between. CDR1 and CDR2 (germline): MDHEN, SYDVKM. This CDR3 contains 15 residues. The CDR3 protein is CASSLWSGFGYEQYF. CDR3 nucleotides: TGTGCCAGCAGTTTATGGTCTGGGTTCGGGTACGAGCAGTACTTC.

The gene calls are TRBV9 and TRBJ2-7, with 8 bases aligning to TRBD2. V gave up 3 bases and J gave up 2 bases; unmatched junction bases: 10. The CDR3 consists of 16 residues. Germline V gene data show CDR1 as SGDLS and CDR2 as YYNGEE. The CDR3 DNA follows: TGTGCCAGCAGCGCCGGGGGGGGGACTCCCGCCTACGAGCAGTACTTC. This translates into CASSAGGGTPAYEQYF.

V is TRBV6-5 and J is TRBJ2-7; 7 nucleotides agree with TRBD1. The germline gives CDR1 MNHEY, CDR2 SVGAGI. This CDR3 comprises 13 residues. The V gene end was trimmed by 11 bases and the J gene end by 3 bases; junction bases not matched to a gene: 10. The CDR3 DNA is TGTGCCGCTTCCCCGGGACAGTACTACGAGCAGTACTTC. This gives the protein CAASPGQYYEQYF.

The rearrangement links TRBV19 to TRBJ2-2; no clear D. The CDR3 extends over 12 amino acids. Trimming pared 4 bases from V and 4 bases from J, leaving 4 bases between. In germline, CDR1 is LNHDA, CDR2 SQIVND (reference sequence). This CDR3 is CASSTSTGELFF. The CDR3 coding sequence is TGTGCCAGTAGTACTAGCACCGGGGAGCTGTTTTTT.

The V and J genes are TRBV18 and TRBJ2-7; 14 bases are a match to TRBD2. Germline CDR1 reads KGHSH; CDR2 reads LQKENI. The CDR3 has 16 residues. Trimming cost V 4 bases and J 4 bases; bases outside gene matches: 6. CDR3 protein: CASSLSGTSGSYEQYF. CDR3 nucleotides: TGTGCCAGCTCACTCTCCGGGACTAGCGGGAGTTACGAGCAGTACTTC. Combining the CDR3 with reference TRBV18 and TRBJ2-7 gives the whole variable domain NAGVMQNPRHLVRRRGQEARLRCSPMKGHSHVYWYRQLPEEGLKFMVYLQKENIIDESGMPKERFSAEFPKEGPSILRIQQVVRGDSAAYFCASSLSGTSGSYEQYFGPGTRLTVT.

This chain connects TRBV4-1 to TRBJ1-2; TRBD1 matches 7 bases. V dropped 3 bases and J dropped 9; count of bases not matched to a gene: 10. This CDR3 spans 14 amino acids. Per the germline V gene, CDR1 is MGHRA and CDR2 is YSYEKL. The CDR3 spells CASSHIGQDGSYTF. The CDR3 DNA reads TGCGCCAGCAGCCACATAGGACAGGACGGGAGCTACACCTTC.

This sequence joins TRBV5-6 and TRBJ1-2; TRBD1 might be the D (6 bases). Germline values: CDR1 SGHDT, CDR2 YYEEEE. The CDR3 sequence is 14 residues long. V lost 3 bases and J lost 3, with 12 bases in between. The DNA for the CDR3 is TGTGCCAGCAGCTACTCTAACAGGGACTATGGCTACACCTTC. It yields the protein CASSYSNRDYGYTF.

The chain links TRBV5-1 to TRBJ2-1, with 7 bases aligning to TRBD2. Per germline, CDR1 SGHRS and CDR2 YFSETQ. This CDR3 region has 14 residues. The junction had 5 bases not matched to a gene; V was cut back by 4 bases and J by 4 bases. Here the CDR3 DNA reads TGCGCCAGCAGCCGGGACTACGGATACAATGAGCAGTTCTTC. Translated: CASSRDYGYNEQFF.

V usage is TRBV11-2 and J usage is TRBJ2-4; no definite D call. Per germline, CDR1 SGHAT and CDR2 FQNNGV. V dropped 0 bases and J dropped 0 bases, with 12 bases sitting between them. This CDR3 has 17 residues. CDR3 nucleotide sequence: TGTGCCAGCAGCTTAGATTTGGAAGCGCTAGCCAAAAACATTCAGTACTTC. This codes for CASSLDLEALAKNIQYF. Variable domain in full (rest from reference TRBV11-2 and TRBJ2-4): EAGVAQSPRYKIIEKRQSVAFWCNPISGHATLYWYQQILGQGPKLLIQFQNNGVVDDSQLPKDRFSAERLKGVDSTLKIQPAKLEDSAVYLCASSLDLEALAKNIQYFGAGTRLSVL.

This clone was found once. The V and J genes are TRBV5-3 and TRBJ2-3, with D perhaps TRBD2 (7 bases). TRBV5-3 is filed as an ORF, its function uncertain. The germline V and J ends were trimmed by 5 bases and 0 bases, with 31 bases remaining between them. The CDR3 runs 21 residues. The CDR3 sequence: CARRPLRGAGEGIPSTDTQYF. CDR3 nucleotides: TGTGCCAGAAGGCCTCTCCGGGGGGCGGGAGAGGGGATTCCTAGCACAGATACGCAGTATTTT.

This clone was observed a single time. V and J are TRBV6-5 and TRBJ1-5, with a possible D match to TRBD1 (5 bases). Germline V gives CDR1 MNHEY, CDR2 SVGAGI. Trimming took 2 bases from V and 5 from J, leaving 7 bases between them. The CDR3 sequence is 13 residues long. The CDR3: CASSYRRDQPQHF. CDR3 in DNA: TGTGCCAGCAGTTACCGCAGGGATCAGCCCCAGCATTTT.

V and J are TRBV6-2 or TRBV6-3 and TRBJ2-1; 13 positions agree with TRBD2. The CDR3 is made up of 18 amino acids. V shed 2 bases and J 8 bases; nucleotides not matched to a gene: 12. Germline V gene data show CDR1 as MNHEY and CDR2 as SVGEGT. The CDR3 is CASSYVPTSGGYNDEQFF. The DNA for the CDR3 is TGTGCCAGCAGTTACGTCCCGACTAGCGGGGGGTACAATGATGAGCAGTTCTTC.

This clone was detected once. The chain combines TRBV5-4 with TRBJ1-4; unclear D gene. Germline V gives CDR1 SGHNT, CDR2 YYREEE (reference sequence). The V and J ends lost 0 bases and 4 bases respectively, with 7 bases between them. CDR3 length: 14 amino acids. The CDR3 nucleotides read TGTGCCAGCAGCTTGGGGCGGCGTAATGAAAAACTGTTTTTT. Translation gives CASSLGRRNEKLFF.

CDR3 amino acids: CASSIVAGGHYNEQFF. CDR3 bases: TGTGCCAGCAGCATTGTAGCGGGAGGGCACTACAATGAGCAGTTCTTC. The J gene is TRBJ2-1, the V gene TRBV11-2; the match to TRBD2 covers 11 bases. The V gene end was trimmed by 5 bases and the J gene end by 3 bases; junction bases not matched to a gene: 6. Germline V lookup: CDR1 SGHAT, CDR2 FQNNGV. The CDR3 runs to 16 residues.

The chain recombines TRBV14 with TRBJ1-6; 7 bases map to TRBD1. The germline gives CDR1 SGHDN, CDR2 FVKESK. The CDR3 has 15 residues. The V and J ends lost 6 bases and 4 bases, in that order; junction bases with no gene match: 6. The CDR3 DNA sequence: TGTGCCAGCAGTCTTACAGGGGTGTATAATTCACCCCTCCACTTT. It yields the protein CASSLTGVYNSPLHF.

The V and J genes are TRBV2 and TRBJ2-3, with TRBD2 matching over 10 bases. V lost 3 bases, J lost 5 bases, and 8 bases stayed unmatched. The CDR3 has 16 amino acids. The germline V gene has CDR1 SNHLY and CDR2 FYNNEI. The CDR3 region is CASSELASGRQDTQYF. CDR3 nucleotide sequence: TGTGCCAGCAGTGAGTTGGCTAGCGGGAGACAAGATACGCAGTATTTT.

This clone was seen a single time. The chain combines TRBV7-2 with TRBJ2-2; the D gene is possibly TRBD1 (5 bases). The CDR3 contains 16 residues. The V gene's germline CDR1 is SGHTA and CDR2 FQGNSA. The V gene lost 9 bases and the J gene lost 5 bases, with 22 bases spanning the gap. CDR3 amino acids: CASDPSFGAGTGELFF. The CDR3 DNA is TGTGCCAGTGACCCTTCCTTTGGGGCAGGGACCGGGGAGCTGTTTTTT.

The CDR3 DNA is TGTGCCAGCAGTGAGAGTAGACTAGCGGGACCCGATACGCAGTATTTT. This gives the protein CASSESRLAGPDTQYF. The chain has TRBV2 and TRBJ2-3; 11 positions agree with TRBD2. The V gene end was trimmed by 3 bases and the J gene end by 6 bases; junction bases not matched to a gene: 8. CDR3 length equals 16 residues. Germline CDR1 is SNHLY and CDR2 is FYNNEI.

CDR3 protein: CASSGKGDRDHEQFF. The CDR3, as DNA: TGTGCCAGCTCCGGAAAGGGGGACAGGGACCATGAGCAGTTCTTC. The genes are TRBV6-5 and TRBJ2-1; TRBD1 matches at 9 bases. Trimming cost V 8 bases and J 8 bases; bases outside gene matches: 13. This CDR3 has 15 amino acids. Looked up from germline, CDR1 is MNHEY and CDR2 is SVGAGI.